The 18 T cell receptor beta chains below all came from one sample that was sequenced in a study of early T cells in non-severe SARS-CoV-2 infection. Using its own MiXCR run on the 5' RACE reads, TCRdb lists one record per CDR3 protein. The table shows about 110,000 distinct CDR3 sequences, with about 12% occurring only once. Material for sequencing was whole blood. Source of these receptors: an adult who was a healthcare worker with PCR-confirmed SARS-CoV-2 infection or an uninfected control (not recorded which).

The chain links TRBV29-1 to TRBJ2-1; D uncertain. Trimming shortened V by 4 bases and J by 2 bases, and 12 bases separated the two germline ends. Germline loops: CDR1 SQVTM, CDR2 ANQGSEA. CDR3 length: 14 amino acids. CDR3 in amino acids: CSVVVARPYNEQFF. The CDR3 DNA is TGCAGCGTTGTAGTAGCCCGACCCTACAATGAGCAGTTCTTC.

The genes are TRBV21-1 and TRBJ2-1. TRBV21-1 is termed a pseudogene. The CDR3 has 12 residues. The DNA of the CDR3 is TGTGCCAGCAGCAACAGACCGAATGAGCAGTTCTTC. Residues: CASSNRPNEQFF.

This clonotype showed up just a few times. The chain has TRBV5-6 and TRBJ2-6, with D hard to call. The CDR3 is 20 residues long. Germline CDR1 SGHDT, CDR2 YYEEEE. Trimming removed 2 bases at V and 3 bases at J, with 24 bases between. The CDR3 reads CASSLRNHFLWSDGANVLTF. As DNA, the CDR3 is TGTGCCAGCAGCTTAAGGAATCACTTCCTCTGGTCCGATGGGGCCAACGTCCTGACTTTC.

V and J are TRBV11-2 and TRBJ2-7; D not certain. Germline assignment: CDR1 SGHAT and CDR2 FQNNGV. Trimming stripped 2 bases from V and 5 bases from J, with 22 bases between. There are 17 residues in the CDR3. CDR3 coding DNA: TGTGCCAGCAGCTTACTACCAACTGCAGGCAGGAGCGACGAGCAGTACTTC. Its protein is CASSLLPTAGRSDEQYF.

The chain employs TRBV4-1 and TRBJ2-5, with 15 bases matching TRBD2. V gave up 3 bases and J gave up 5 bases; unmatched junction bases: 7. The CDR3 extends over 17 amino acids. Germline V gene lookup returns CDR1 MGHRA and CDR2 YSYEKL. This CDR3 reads CASSQTGLAGGGETQYF. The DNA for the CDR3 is TGCGCCAGCAGCCAGACGGGACTAGCGGGGGGAGGTGAGACCCAGTACTTC.

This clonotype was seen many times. The CDR3 nucleotides read TGCGCCAGCAGCCGAGCCGTCCAACCTAATGAGCAGTTCTTC. Its protein is CASSRAVQPNEQFF. V usage is TRBV4-1 and J usage is TRBJ2-1, with unresolved D. The CDR3 sequence is 14 residues long. The germline CDR1 and CDR2 sequences are MGHRA and YSYEKL. V lost 4 bases, J lost 7 bases, and 14 bases lay in between.

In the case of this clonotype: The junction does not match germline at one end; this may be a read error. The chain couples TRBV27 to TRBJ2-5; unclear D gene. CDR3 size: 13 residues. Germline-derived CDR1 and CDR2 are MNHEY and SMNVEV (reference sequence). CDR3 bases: TGTGCCAGCAGTTTTAGGCACCACGAGACCCAGTACTTC. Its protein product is CASSFRHHETQYF.

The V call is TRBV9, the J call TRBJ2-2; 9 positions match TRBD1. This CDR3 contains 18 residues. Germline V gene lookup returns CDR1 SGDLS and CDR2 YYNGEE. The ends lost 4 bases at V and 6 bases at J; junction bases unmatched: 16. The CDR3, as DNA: TGTGCCAGCAGCCCGAAACCCACAGGGGGCTTGCGTCCCGGGGAGCTGTTTTTT. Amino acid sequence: CASSPKPTGGLRPGELFF.

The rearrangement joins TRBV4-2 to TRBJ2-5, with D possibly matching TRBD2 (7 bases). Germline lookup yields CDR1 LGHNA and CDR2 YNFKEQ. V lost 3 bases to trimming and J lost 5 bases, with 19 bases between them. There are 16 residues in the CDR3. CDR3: CASSQGAGASSETQYF. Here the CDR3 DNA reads TGTGCCAGCAGCCAGGGGGCGGGGGCCTCCTCCGAGACCCAGTACTTC.

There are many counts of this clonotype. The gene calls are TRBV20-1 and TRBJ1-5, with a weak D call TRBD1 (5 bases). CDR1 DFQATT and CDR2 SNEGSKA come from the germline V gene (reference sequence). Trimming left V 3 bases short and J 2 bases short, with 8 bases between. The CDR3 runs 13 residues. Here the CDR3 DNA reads TGCAGTGCTAGGGTGGGGCGCAATCAGCCCCAGCATTTT. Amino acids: CSARVGRNQPQHF.

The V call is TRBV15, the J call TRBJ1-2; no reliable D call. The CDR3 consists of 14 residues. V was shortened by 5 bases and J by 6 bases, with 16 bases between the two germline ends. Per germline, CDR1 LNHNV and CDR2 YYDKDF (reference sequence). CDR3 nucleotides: TGTGCCACCAGCTCCGGACCACGAAAGGATGGCTACACCTTC. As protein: CATSSGPRKDGYTF.

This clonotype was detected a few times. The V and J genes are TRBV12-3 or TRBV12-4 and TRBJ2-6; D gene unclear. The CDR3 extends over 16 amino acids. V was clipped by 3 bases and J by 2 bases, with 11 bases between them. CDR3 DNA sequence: TGTGCCAGCAGTTTTAACCAGAACCCTGGGGCCAACGTCCTGACTTTC. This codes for CASSFNQNPGANVLTF.

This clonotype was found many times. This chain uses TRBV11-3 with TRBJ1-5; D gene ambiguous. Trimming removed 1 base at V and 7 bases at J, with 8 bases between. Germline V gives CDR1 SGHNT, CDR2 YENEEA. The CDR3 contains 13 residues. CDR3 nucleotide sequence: TGTGCCAGCAGCTTAGGACCACCACAGCCCCAGCATTTT. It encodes CASSLGPPQPQHF.

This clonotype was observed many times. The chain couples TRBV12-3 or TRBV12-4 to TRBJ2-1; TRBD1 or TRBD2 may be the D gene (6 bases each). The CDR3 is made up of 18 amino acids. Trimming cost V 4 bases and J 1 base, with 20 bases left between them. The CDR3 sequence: CASSSGPGAGSSYNEQFF. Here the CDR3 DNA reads TGTGCCAGCAGTTCTGGTCCGGGGGCTGGGAGTTCCTACAATGAGCAGTTCTTC.

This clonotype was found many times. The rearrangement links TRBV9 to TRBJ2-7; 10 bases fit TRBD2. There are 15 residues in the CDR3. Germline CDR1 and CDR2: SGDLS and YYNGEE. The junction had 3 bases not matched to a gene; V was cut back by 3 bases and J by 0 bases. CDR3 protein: CASSELAGLSYEQYF. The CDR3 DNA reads TGTGCCAGCAGCGAACTAGCGGGACTCTCCTACGAGCAGTACTTC.

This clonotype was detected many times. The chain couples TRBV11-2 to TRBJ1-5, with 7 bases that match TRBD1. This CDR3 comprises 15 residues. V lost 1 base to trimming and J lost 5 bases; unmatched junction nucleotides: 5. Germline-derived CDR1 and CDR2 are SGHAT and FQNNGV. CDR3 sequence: CASSLGQGLYQPQHF. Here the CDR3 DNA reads TGTGCCAGCAGCTTAGGACAGGGACTCTATCAGCCCCAGCATTTT.

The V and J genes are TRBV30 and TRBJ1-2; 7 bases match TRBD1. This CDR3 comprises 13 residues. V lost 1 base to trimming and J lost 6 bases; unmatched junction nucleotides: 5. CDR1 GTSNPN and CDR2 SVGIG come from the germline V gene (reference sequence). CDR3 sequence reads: CAWSDRQGDGYTF. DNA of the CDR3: TGTGCCTGGAGTGACCGACAGGGCGATGGCTACACCTTC. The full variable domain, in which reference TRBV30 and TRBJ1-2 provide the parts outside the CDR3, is SQTIHQWPATLVQPVGSPLSLECTVEGTSNPNLYWYRQAAGRGLQLLFYSVGIGQISSEVPQNLSASRPQDRQFILSSKKLLLSDSGFYLCAWSDRQGDGYTFGSGTRLTVV.

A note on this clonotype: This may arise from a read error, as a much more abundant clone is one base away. The CDR3: CASSPVPNGGGTGELFF. CDR3 DNA: TGTGCCAGCAGCCCAGTCCCTAACGGGGGCGGTACCGGGGAGCTGTTTTTT. The rearrangement links TRBV7-6 to TRBJ2-2; D is tentatively TRBD1 or TRBD2 (6 bases each). The CDR3 is 17 amino acids. Trimming removed 5 bases from V and 5 bases from J, with 21 bases in between. Germline CDR1 reads SGHVS; CDR2 reads FNYEAQ.